Listed below are T cell receptor beta chains from one sample, sequenced in a study of CD8+ T cells in alopecia areata. Profiling relied on immunoSEQ multiplex PCR, and the TCRdb table lists in-frame clones only, not all of them. The table has about 200,000 clones, around two fifths seen once. Sequences were derived from CD4+ T cells sorted from blood, sampled around week 34, from a patient treated with tofacitinib. Source of these receptors: a human donor with alopecia areata. Both conserved end residues are part of each CDR3. The order of the fields is CDR3 length, clone size, D gene, J gene, V gene, CDR3 DNA, CDR3 protein. A D gene is named only where the DNA matches it firmly. Some rows have no size entry. The others give once, few or many, or a class for an expanded clone.

16 | - | - | TRBJ1-1 | TRBV4-2 | TGTGCCAGCAGCGGTATAGACAGCCTTCCTCAGGGTGAAGCTTTCTTT | CASSGIDSLPQGEAFF
13 | once | - | TRBJ1-3 | TRBV15 | TGTGCCACCAGCAGAGTGGGCGGAAACACCATATATTTT | CATSRVGGNTIYF
16 | few | - | TRBJ1-5 | TRBV4-1 | TGCGCCAGCAGCCAAGATATGCAGGGGACGGTTCAGCCCCAGCATTTT | CASSQDMQGTVQPQHF
14 | - | - | TRBJ1-2 | TRBV27 | TGTGCCAGCACATCGACACGTAATAACTATGGCTACACCTTC | CASTSTRNNYGYTF
15 | few | TRBD1 | TRBJ1-1 | TRBV18 | TGTGCCAGCTCACCGGGCGGAGGCAGGGGGATTGAAGCTTTCTTT | CASSPGGGRGIEAFF
18 | - | TRBD2 | TRBJ2-5 | TRBV4-1 | TGCGCCAGCAGCCAAGGGCCTGTTAGCGGGAGGCGTCAAGAGACCCAGTACTTC | CASSQGPVSGRRQETQYF
13 | once | TRBD2 | TRBJ2-7 | TRBV5-1 | TGCGCCAGCAGCTTGTCTAGCGGGTACGAGCAGTACTTC | CASSLSSGYEQYF
14 | - | - | TRBJ2-7 | TRBV10-3 | TGTGCCATCAGTGAGTCAGGCAGGGTAGACGAGCAGTACTTC | CAISESGRVDEQYF
13 | few | - | TRBJ1-1 | TRBV5-6 | TGTGCCAGCAGCCGAGACATAAGCACTGAAGCTTTCTTT | CASSRDISTEAFF
13 | - | - | TRBJ1-5 | TRBV4-1 | TGCGCCAGCAGCCAAGAGGGGACTCAGCCCCAGCATTTT | CASSQEGTQPQHF
17 | few | - | TRBJ2-3 | TRBV5-1 | TGCGCCAGCAGCTTGATGGGCGGGGGCCTCAGATATGATACGCAGTATTTT | CASSLMGGGLRYDTQYF
16 | - | TRBD2 | TRBJ2-7 | TRBV11-2 | TGTGCCAGCAGACTTCGCGGGACTAGCGGGGGCTACGAGCAGTACTTC | CASRLRGTSGGYEQYF
16 | - | - | TRBJ1-6 | TRBV6-5 | TGTGCCAGCAGTTACTCGATGTGGACGGAGGATTCACCCCTCCACTTT | CASSYSMWTEDSPLHF
16 | few | TRBD2 | TRBJ2-3 | TRBV5-1 | TGCGCCAGCAGCCTACTACCCGGGACTAGTGGAGATACGCAGTATTTT | CASSLLPGTSGDTQYF
17 | few | TRBD2 | TRBJ2-2 | TRBV5-1 | TGCGCCAGCAGAGGTGATAGCGGGAACGCGAACACCGGGGAGCTGTTTTTT | CASRGDSGNANTGELFF
16 | few | - | TRBJ2-1 | TRBV7-2 | TGTGCCAGCAAGCCGACTCGGGGGATATCCTACAATGAGCAGTTCTTC | CASKPTRGISYNEQFF
12 | - | - | TRBJ1-1 | TRBV29-1 | TGCAGCGTCGTCTGGGGAAACACTGAAGCTTTCTTT | CSVVWGNTEAFF
15 | - | - | TRBJ2-3 | TRBV5-6 | TGTGCCAGCAGCTGGCGGACGGGGAGCACAGATACGCAGTATTTT | CASSWRTGSTDTQYF
16 | - | TRBD1 | TRBJ2-7 | TRBV15 | TGTGCCACCAGCAAGAGGGGACAGGGTGGTACCTACGAGCAGTACTTC | CATSKRGQGGTYEQYF
12 | few | - | TRBJ1-1 | TRBV29-1 | TGCAGCGTCATTCGGGGGGACACTGAAGCTTTCTTT | CSVIRGDTEAFF
12 | - | - | TRBJ1-2 | TRBV11-2 | TGTGCCAGCAGCTACATCAACTATGGCTACACCTTC | CASSYINYGYTF
13 | - | - | TRBJ1-5 | TRBV29-1 | TGCAGCGTTAACCAGGGTCGCAATCAGCCCCAGCATTTT | CSVNQGRNQPQHF
15 | - | TRBD1 | TRBJ1-2 | TRBV7-9 | TGTGCCAGCAGTTACGTGACAGGGGATAACTATGGCTACACCTTC | CASSYVTGDNYGYTF
14 | - | TRBD1 | TRBJ1-1 | TRBV27 | TGTGCCAGCAGTTCTTGGACAGGGCGCGCTGAAGCTTTCTTT | CASSSWTGRAEAFF
15 | few | - | TRBJ1-5 | TRBV19 | TGTGCCAGTAGTATTAGTCGCGGGGGTAATCAGCCCCAGCATTTT | CASSISRGGNQPQHF
15 | - | TRBD1 | TRBJ2-3 | TRBV6-1 | TGTGCCAGCCCGACAGGGACACTTAGCACAGATACGCAGTATTTT | CASPTGTLSTDTQYF
13 | - | TRBD1 | TRBJ1-2 | TRBV30 | TGTGCCTGTAAGACCCGGGACAGGGTAGGCTACACCTTC | CACKTRDRVGYTF
13 | few | - | TRBJ2-3 | TRBV9 | TGTGCCAGCAGCGCACAGGGCACAGATACGCAGTATTTT | CASSAQGTDTQYF
14 | - | - | TRBJ2-7 | TRBV6-6 | TGTGCCAGCAGGCCTCTAGCTAGCTCCTACGAGCAGTACTTC | CASRPLASSYEQYF
12 | - | - | TRBJ2-1 | TRBV5-1 | TGCGCCAGCAGCCTAAACCAGGGTGAGCAGTTCTTC | CASSLNQGEQFF
14 | - | - | TRBJ1-5 | TRBV30 | TGTGCCTGGAGTGTATCGGCAGGGAAGGGGCCCCAGCATTTT | CAWSVSAGKGPQHF
15 | - | - | TRBJ2-5 | TRBV14 | TGTGCCAGCAGCATAGGTTGGACCGTGTCGGAGACCCAGTACTTC | CASSIGWTVSETQYF
14 | - | TRBD1 | TRBJ2-5 | TRBV5-4 | TGTGCCAGCAGCTGGACAGGGGCGGGGGAGACCCAGTACTTC | CASSWTGAGETQYF
14 | - | TRBD2 | TRBJ2-1 | TRBV10-3 | TGTGCCATCTCCCCAACTAGCGTCTACAATGAGCAGTTCTTC | CAISPTSVYNEQFF
13 | - | - | TRBJ1-2 | TRBV6-5 | TGTGCCAGCAGTTACTCGAGTGCGGGTGGCTACACCTTC | CASSYSSAGGYTF
18 | - | TRBD1 | TRBJ2-4 | TRBV11-2 | TGTGCCAGCAGCTTAGCCGGCCCGACAGGGGCTGCCAAAAACATTCAGTACTTC | CASSLAGPTGAAKNIQYF
15 | - | TRBD1 | TRBJ1-5 | TRBV9 | TGTGCCAGCAGCCAGACAGGGGCTAGCAATCAGCCCCAGCATTTT | CASSQTGASNQPQHF
12 | few | TRBD1 | TRBJ2-7 | TRBV29-1 | TGCAGCGTTGATGGACAGGGCAACGAGCAGTACTTC | CSVDGQGNEQYF